The text below deals with one TCR beta chain. From germline, CDR1 is SGHRS and CDR2 YFSETQ. J lost 3 bases, V lost 2 bases, and 7 bases had no gene match. The CDR3 spans 16 residues. The data were taken from a study of blood T cell repertoires in COVID-19. Looking at the study overall: The United States, Italy and Spain provided the acute and convalescent COVID-19 samples. Sources were T cells, B-cell-depleted T cells, or PBMCs; the material itself was cDNA or gDNA.

The authors' processing: For nucleated cells, counts were estimated from reference gene primer amplification. Assay: immunoSEQ multiplex PCR; the TCRdb copy retains only in-frame clones and omits some. Clone size and V and J calls were adopted from that table, with D and trimming inferred from the DNA. The sample records a few hundred thousand clones, approximately 86% being singletons. The source is a woman in her 70s with active or convalescent COVID-19. Material for sequencing was peripheral blood. V gene TRBV5-1 combines with J gene TRBJ2-3, with 9 bases matching TRBD1. The CDR3 is CASSFLPGTGTDTQYF. The CDR3 bases are TGCGCCAGCAGCTTTCTTCCCGGGACAGGGACAGATACGCAGTATTTT. The whole variable domain, filled in from reference TRBV5-1 and TRBJ2-3, reads KAGVTQTPRYLIKTRGQQVTLSCSPISGHRSVSWYQQTPGQGLQFLFEYFSETQRNKGNFPGRFSGRQFSNSRSEMNVSTLELGDSALYLCASSFLPGTGTDTQYFGPGTRLTVL.